A selection of T cell receptor beta chains follows, all from one sample in a study of T-cell reconstitution after alpha-beta-depleted transplantation in children. TCRdb re-called the PCR reads through MiXCR, storing one row per CDR3 protein. The data hold under 140,000 distinct CDR3 sequences, with 10% observed a single time. Specimen: PBMCs from the stem cell graft donor, collected from the stem cell graft. Receptor source: a human donor who donated a stem cell graft to a child with acute lymphoblastic leukemia. Each CDR3 is given with its conserved first and last residue. The D gene is left open where the match is weak. The size entry is marked missing in some rows and otherwise reads once, few, many or a size class.

V gene	clone size	J gene	D gene	CDR3 DNA	CDR3 protein
TRBV12-3/TRBV12-4	many	TRBJ2-2	TRBD1	TGTGCCAGTTTTGACAGGGGCACCGGGGAGCTGTTTTTT	CASFDRGTGELFF
TRBV20-1	many	TRBJ2-1	TRBD2	TGCAGTGCTCCTAGCGGGAGGGCCCGAAATGAGCAGTTCTTC	CSAPSGRARNEQFF
TRBV5-6	many	TRBJ2-1	NA	TGTGCCAGCAGCTTCAACAGGGGAGGGGTGTTCTTC	CASSFNRGGVFF
TRBV3-1	many	TRBJ2-7	NA	TGTGCCAGCAGCCCCCGGGCCAGACTCTACGAGCAGTACTTC	CASSPRARLYEQYF
TRBV27	many	TRBJ1-1	TRBD1	TGTGCCAGCAGTCTCAGGGGGACAGGGGCCATGAACACTGAAGCTTTCTTT	CASSLRGTGAMNTEAFF
TRBV5-1	many	TRBJ2-3	TRBD2	TGCGCCAGCAGCAAGACTAGCGGGAGTGCAGATACGCAGTATTTT	CASSKTSGSADTQYF
TRBV4-3	many	TRBJ1-4	NA	TGCGCCAGCAGGGGGGCGCAGGAAAAACTGTTTTTT	CASRGAQEKLFF
TRBV5-1	many	TRBJ1-1	NA	TGCGCCAGCAGCTTGGATCCCCTACAGTTCATGAACACTGAAGCTTTCTTT	CASSLDPLQFMNTEAFF
TRBV12-3/TRBV12-4	many	TRBJ1-3	NA	TGTGCCAGCAGCAGACGGTCCTCTGGAAACACCATATATTTT	CASSRRSSGNTIYF
TRBV12-3/TRBV12-4	many	TRBJ1-6	NA	TGTGCCAGCAGTCCCCTCCCGGGACAATCTTCTGGGTCCTATAATTCACCCCTCCACTTT	CASSPLPGQSSGSYNSPLHF
TRBV20-1	many	TRBJ1-1	NA	TGCAGTGCCACCGGACTCATGAACACTGAAGCTTTCTTT	CSATGLMNTEAFF
TRBV18	NA	TRBJ1-5	TRBD1	TGTGCCAGCTCACCTCGACAGGGGGCCGTTGTTCAGCCCCAGCATTTT	CASSPRQGAVVQPQHF
TRBV19	many	TRBJ2-7	NA	TGTGCCAGTAGCTTTCTGACGGACTCCTACGAGCAGTACTTC	CASSFLTDSYEQYF
TRBV16	many	TRBJ2-7	NA	TGTGCCAGCAGCCAATCTGGGGTGAGCTCCTACGAGCAGTACTTC	CASSQSGVSSYEQYF
TRBV7-9	many	TRBJ2-3	NA	TGTGCCAGCAGCTCATATCGCACAGATACGCAGTATTTT	CASSSYRTDTQYF
TRBV9	many	TRBJ1-1	NA	TGTGCCAGCAGCGTTAATACGAACACTGAAGCTTTCTTT	CASSVNTNTEAFF
TRBV30	many	TRBJ1-2	TRBD1	TGTGCCTGGAACAGGGGCTATGGCTACACCTTC	CAWNRGYGYTF
TRBV12-3/TRBV12-4	many	TRBJ2-3	NA	TGTGCCAGCAGTTTCGGCCGACTAAACACAGATACGCAGTATTTT	CASSFGRLNTDTQYF
TRBV5-6	many	TRBJ1-1	NA	TGTGCCAGCAGCTTCGGTGCAGGGCTGGATGAAGCTTTCTTT	CASSFGAGLDEAFF
TRBV20-1	many	TRBJ1-5	NA	TGCAGTGCTAGAGATCAGACAGAGACCAATCAGCCCCAGCATTTT	CSARDQTETNQPQHF
TRBV5-5	many	TRBJ2-3	NA	TGTGCCAGCACCGGGAAGGATACGCAGTATTTT	CASTGKDTQYF
TRBV20-1	many	TRBJ2-7	NA	TGCAGTGCTAGAGGGCCCAGCTCCTACGAGCAGTACTTC	CSARGPSSYEQYF
TRBV5-5	many	TRBJ2-7	NA	TGTGCCAGCAGCTTGGGGGACTCACCCCACGAGCAGTACTTC	CASSLGDSPHEQYF
TRBV6-5	many	TRBJ2-2	NA	TGTGCCAGCAGCCCCCGCAGCGGGAACACCGGGGAGCTGTTTTTT	CASSPRSGNTGELFF
TRBV7-6	many	TRBJ2-1	NA	TGTGCCAGCAGCTCAACTGGTTATGAGCAGTTCTTC	CASSSTGYEQFF
TRBV30	many	TRBJ2-2	TRBD2	TGTGCCTGGAGTGTACGAATAGCGGGGTGGAGCGGGGAGCTGTTTTTT	CAWSVRIAGWSGELFF
TRBV3-1	many	TRBJ2-1	TRBD2	TGTGCCAGCAGAGCGGGAGGTCAGGGCAATGAGCAGTTCTTC	CASRAGGQGNEQFF
TRBV5-1	many	TRBJ1-3	NA	TGCGCCAGCAGCTTGGAAGTAGGGGCTGGAAACACCATATATTTT	CASSLEVGAGNTIYF
TRBV18	many	TRBJ2-7	NA	TGTGCCAGCTCCGAGGGGGGGAACTACTACGAGCAGTACTTC	CASSEGGNYYEQYF
TRBV9	many	TRBJ2-5	TRBD2	TGTGCCAGCAGCGTCTCAGTGGGACTAGCGGAGAAAGAGACCCAGTACTTC	CASSVSVGLAEKETQYF
TRBV18	many	TRBJ2-3	NA	TGTGCCAGCTCACCACCTCGGCCGGGGCCTAGCACAGATACGCAGTATTTT	CASSPPRPGPSTDTQYF
TRBV12-3/TRBV12-4	NA	TRBJ1-4	NA	TGTGCCAGCAGTTTATCAGGGTTTGAAAAACTGTTTTTT	CASSLSGFEKLFF
TRBV5-1	many	TRBJ2-5	NA	TGCGCCAGCAGTTATAGCGACAGGACCCAAGAGACCCAGTACTTC	CASSYSDRTQETQYF
TRBV6-2/TRBV6-3	many	TRBJ1-1	TRBD1	TGTGCCAGCAGTCTTACCGACAGGGGATCTTACACTGAAGCTTTCTTT	CASSLTDRGSYTEAFF
TRBV5-1	many	TRBJ2-2	NA	TGCGCCAGCAGCTTAGACGGGAACACCGGGGAGCTGTTTTTT	CASSLDGNTGELFF
TRBV20-1	many	TRBJ2-2	NA	TGCAGTGCTAGAGATACGCGCAGGGGCGGCACCGGGGAGCTGTTTTTT	CSARDTRRGGTGELFF
TRBV20-1	many	TRBJ2-2	NA	TGCAGTGCTGGGGGACCGAACACCGGGGAGCTGTTTTTT	CSAGGPNTGELFF
TRBV18	many	TRBJ2-1	TRBD2	TGTGCCAGCTCACCACCGGGGACTAGCGGCCACAATGAGCAGTTCTTC	CASSPPGTSGHNEQFF
TRBV10-3	many	TRBJ1-5	TRBD1	TGTGCCATCAGTGTGGGACAGGGGGTTGGTCAGCCCCAGCATTTT	CAISVGQGVGQPQHF
TRBV20-1	many	TRBJ2-7	NA	TGCAGTGCTAGAGATCCCGGACTCCGCTACGAGCAGTACTTC	CSARDPGLRYEQYF
TRBV5-5	many	TRBJ1-4	TRBD1	TGTGCCAGCAGTTCCAGGGGGGAGATTGAAAAACTGTTTTTT	CASSSRGEIEKLFF
TRBV7-2	few	TRBJ2-7	NA	TGTGCCAGCAGCCACGGGACCACCGCGACCTACGAGCAGTACTTC	CASSHGTTATYEQYF
TRBV20-1	many	TRBJ1-4	NA	TGCAGTGCCTCAATAGCAACTAATGAAAAACTGTTTTTT	CSASIATNEKLFF
TRBV6-4	many	TRBJ2-3	TRBD2	TGTGCCAGCAGTGTCCTCGGGTCTCTAGCGGGAGAGGGAGATACGCAGTATTTT	CASSVLGSLAGEGDTQYF
TRBV7-2	many	TRBJ2-1	NA	TGTGCCAGCAGCTTAGACACAGGCTACAATGAGCAGTTCTTC	CASSLDTGYNEQFF
TRBV7-6	many	TRBJ1-2	NA	TGTGCCAGCAGCTTAGCAGTTGGGTCGGGAGCTAACTATGGCTACACCTTC	CASSLAVGSGANYGYTF
TRBV4-2	many	TRBJ2-4	TRBD1	TGTGCCAGCAGCCAAGATAGGGGGACAGGGGCCAAAAACATTCAGTACTTC	CASSQDRGTGAKNIQYF
TRBV10-3	many	TRBJ1-1	NA	TGTGCCATCGCGGGGGGCCGGGACACTGAAGCTTTCTTT	CAIAGGRDTEAFF
TRBV7-2	many	TRBJ1-1	NA	TGTGCCAGCAGTTTGGACAGTAACACTGAAGCTTTCTTT	CASSLDSNTEAFF
TRBV29-1	many	TRBJ2-7	TRBD2	TGCAGCGTTGAAGCCCAAGCGGGAGGGAACGAGCAGTACTTC	CSVEAQAGGNEQYF
TRBV7-9	many	TRBJ2-7	NA	TGTGCCAGCAGCCCCCAGGGCGAGCAGTACTTC	CASSPQGEQYF
TRBV12-3/TRBV12-4	many	TRBJ1-5	NA	TGTGCCAGCAGTTTTAGCCCTGACTCCGATCAGCCCCAGCATTTT	CASSFSPDSDQPQHF
TRBV4-1	many	TRBJ2-3	NA	TGCGCCAGCACCCCGGAGGGCCCAAGCACAGATACGCAGTATTTT	CASTPEGPSTDTQYF
TRBV20-1	many	TRBJ1-6	NA	TGCAGTGCGACCCGGGGGGGGAGCTCCTATAATTCACCCCTCCACTTT	CSATRGGSSYNSPLHF
TRBV28	many	TRBJ1-1	NA	TGTGCCAGCTCACCACCCGGGGGAAACACTGAAGCTTTCTTT	CASSPPGGNTEAFF
TRBV4-3	many	TRBJ2-7	TRBD2	TGCGCCAGCAGCCAAGCTTCCAGAAAGATATCTAAACTTCTGGGGCGGGGGGACTACGAGCAGTACTTC	CASSQASRKISKLLGRGDYEQYF
TRBV7-6	many	TRBJ2-1	TRBD1	TGTGCCAGCAGCTTAGGGCCAGGGGGCGCGGGCAATGAGCAGTTCTTC	CASSLGPGGAGNEQFF
TRBV5-1	many	TRBJ2-4	TRBD1	TGCGCCAGCAGCTTGGGCCACCGGGACAGGGTGTACATTCAGTACTTC	CASSLGHRDRVYIQYF
TRBV11-2	NA	TRBJ2-3	NA	TGTGCCAGCAGTCCTGGACTTTCCACAGATACGCAGTATTTT	CASSPGLSTDTQYF
TRBV4-2	many	TRBJ2-2	NA	TGTGCCAGCAGCCAAGATAGTGGGGAGACGGGGGAGCTGTTTTTT	CASSQDSGETGELFF